This passage covers 30 T cell receptor beta chains from one sample sequenced in a study of blood T cell repertoires in COVID-19. Data came from immunoSEQ multiplex PCR; TCRdb stores just in-frame clones and leaves some out. This table has about 140,000 clones, approximately 83% appearing once. Sequencing was performed on peripheral blood. These receptor sequences come from a woman aged 60-70 years with acute or convalescent COVID-19.

The rearrangement links TRBV15 to TRBJ1-1; D may be TRBD1 (5 bases). Germline assignment: CDR1 LNHNV and CDR2 YYDKDF (reference sequence). The CDR3 sequence is 14 residues long. Trimming cost V 8 bases and J 1 base, with 14 bases left between them. CDR3 sequence reads: CATSPGRTNTEAFF. The CDR3 bases are TGTGCCACCTCCCCAGGGCGGACGAACACTGAAGCTTTCTTT.

This sequence joins TRBV5-1 and TRBJ1-4; no definite D call. The V gene's germline CDR1 is SGHRS and CDR2 YFSETQ. V lost 6 bases to trimming and J lost 0 bases, with 12 bases between them. CDR3 length equals 15 residues. The DNA of the CDR3 is TGCGCCAGCACTCAGACGGGTACAACTAATGAAAAACTGTTTTTT. It encodes CASTQTGTTNEKLFF.

The chain combines TRBV4-3 with TRBJ2-1; 8 bases fit TRBD2. Germline CDR1 reads LGHNA; CDR2 reads YSLEER. The CDR3 loop spans 14 amino acids. Trimming removed 3 bases from V and 9 bases from J; junction bases left unmatched: 7. The CDR3 coding sequence is TGCGCCAGCAGCCAGATCGCGGGAGGAAGTGAGCAGTTCTTC. It is translated as CASSQIAGGSEQFF.

V gene TRBV6-5 combines with J gene TRBJ1-2, with D possibly being TRBD1 (5 bases). The CDR3 is 15 residues long. V was trimmed by 2 bases and J by 4 bases, leaving 14 bases between them. Germline CDR1 reads MNHEY; CDR2 reads SVGAGI. The CDR3 reads CASSYLQGNGYGYTF. In nucleotides, the CDR3 is TGTGCCAGCAGTTACCTCCAGGGTAATGGCTATGGCTACACCTTC.

This clone was counted once. The V call is TRBV29-1, the J call TRBJ1-2; possibly TRBD1 for D (5 bases). The CDR3 runs 12 residues. Trimming shortened V by 7 bases and J by 0 bases, and 9 bases separated the two germline ends. The germline V gene has CDR1 SQVTM and CDR2 ANQGSEA. The CDR3 protein is CSAGLANYGYTF. DNA of the CDR3: TGCAGCGCGGGGCTAGCTAACTATGGCTACACCTTC.

The chain is built from TRBV30 and TRBJ1-4, with a tentative D call TRBD1 (5 bases). The germline V gene has CDR1 GTSNPN and CDR2 SVGIG (reference sequence). V dropped 2 bases and J dropped 7 bases, with 14 bases sitting between them. This CDR3 is 14 amino acids long. CDR3 coding DNA: TGTGCCTGGAGTCGCGCGGGGGGATCTGAAAAACTGTTTTTT. This translates into CAWSRAGGSEKLFF.

The V call is TRBV19, the J call TRBJ2-2, with D perhaps TRBD1 (6 bases). Per the germline V gene, CDR1 is LNHDA and CDR2 is SQIVND (reference sequence). The CDR3 contains 15 residues. With 3 bases removed from V and 7 bases from J, the gap between germline ends came to 15 bases. CDR3: CASSIPGHLVGELFF. The CDR3 DNA reads TGTGCCAGTAGTATTCCGGGACACCTGGTCGGGGAGCTGTTTTTT.

The rearrangement uses TRBV5-1 and TRBJ2-5; possible D gene TRBD2, 5 bases. Per the germline V gene, CDR1 is SGHRS and CDR2 is YFSETQ. V shed 4 bases and J shed 5 bases, with 18 bases lying between them. This CDR3 is 15 amino acids long. CDR3 DNA: TGCGCCAGCAGCATGAAGCTAGGAGGAGGCGAGACCCAGTACTTC. It translates to CASSMKLGGGETQYF.

This clone came up a few times. This chain connects TRBV6-5 to TRBJ2-3, with D possibly matching TRBD1 (5 bases). V was shortened by 2 bases and J by 5 bases, with 14 bases between the two germline ends. Germline assignment: CDR1 MNHEY and CDR2 SVGAGI. CDR3 size: 15 residues. In nucleotides, the CDR3 is TGTGCCAGCAGTTACCGGGCAGGGTTGGGAGATACGCAGTATTTT. Its translation: CASSYRAGLGDTQYF.

The gene calls are TRBV5-4 and TRBJ2-7; 8 nucleotides line up with TRBD1. The CDR3 has 15 residues. V lost 0 bases and J lost 6; bases outside the gene matches: 8. The germline V gene has CDR1 SGHNT and CDR2 YYREEE (reference sequence). In DNA form, the CDR3 reads TGTGCCAGCAGCTTGGGGACAGGGTGGGTCGGCGAGCAGTACTTC. It translates to CASSLGTGWVGEQYF.

This clone was seen once. The chain employs TRBV3-1 (or the pseudogene TRBV3-2) and TRBJ1-2; the D gene is possibly TRBD1 (5 bases). Trimming cost V 1 base and J 1 base, with 13 bases left between them. This CDR3 contains 16 residues. Per germline, CDR1 LGHDT and CDR2 YNNKEL (reference sequence). CDR3 in DNA: TGTGCCAGCAGCCAAGTTACGACAGCCCATAACTATGGCTACACCTTC. This sequence encodes CASSQVTTAHNYGYTF.

V is TRBV30 and J is TRBJ2-7; 7 positions agree with TRBD2. With V trimmed by 0 bases and J by 6 bases, 11 bases remained unmatched. Germline lookup yields CDR1 GTSNPN and CDR2 SVGIG (reference sequence). CDR3 length: 15 residues. CDR3 DNA: TGTGCCTGGAGTGTAATGGGCGGGAGTTTCGGCGAGCAGTACTTC. It encodes CAWSVMGGSFGEQYF.

To note about this clone: The same CDR3 also results from other DNA sequences found in this sample. The chain is built from TRBV2 and TRBJ1-1, with 8 bases aligning to TRBD1. Trimming at V came to 5 bases and at J to 2 bases, leaving 1 base not matched to a gene. The CDR3 length is 13 residues. Germline V lookup: CDR1 SNHLY, CDR2 FYNNEI. CDR3 bases: TGTGCCAGCAGTCAGGGGGCCAACACTGAAGCTTTCTTT. It is translated as CASSQGANTEAFF.

The genes are TRBV19 and TRBJ1-6; possibly TRBD1 for D (6 bases). Trimming removed 8 bases at V and 7 bases at J, with 12 bases between. CDR3 length equals 13 residues. CDR1 and CDR2 from the germline V gene are LNHDA and SQIVND (reference sequence). The CDR3 region has the DNA TGTGCCAGTTCGGACAGCTTCAATTCACCCCTCCACTTT. It encodes CASSDSFNSPLHF.

The rearrangement joins TRBV28 to TRBJ1-1; 10 bases are a match to TRBD1. CDR3 length: 16 residues. Germline trimming cut 1 base from V and 8 bases from J; bases unmatched to any gene: 10. Germline V gene lookup returns CDR1 MDHEN and CDR2 SYDVKM. The CDR3 sequence: CASSLLRDDRGQEAFF. Written as DNA, the CDR3 is TGTGCCAGCAGTTTATTGAGGGATGACAGGGGGCAAGAAGCTTTCTTT.

This sequence joins TRBV27 and TRBJ2-5; 9 bases are a match to TRBD1. Germline values: CDR1 MNHEY, CDR2 SMNVEV (reference sequence). The CDR3 covers 15 residues. Germline trimming cut 5 bases from V and 4 bases from J; bases unmatched to any gene: 8. The CDR3 protein is CASSRNRGLTETQYF. The CDR3 DNA follows: TGTGCCAGCAGTCGGAACAGGGGGCTCACAGAGACCCAGTACTTC.

The V call is TRBV19, the J call TRBJ1-4; 8 bases agree with TRBD1. CDR1 LNHDA and CDR2 SQIVND come from the germline V gene (reference sequence). After removal of 5 bases from V and 8 bases from J, the junction contained 7 bases not matched to a gene. The CDR3 loop spans 14 amino acids. CDR3 sequence: CASSRTGGREKLFF. The DNA of the CDR3 is TGTGCCAGTAGTCGTACAGGGGGGCGGGAAAAACTGTTTTTT.

DNA of the CDR3: TGTGCCAGCAGATCACCCGGGACTTTCTCCTACGAGCAGTACTTC. Translating gives CASRSPGTFSYEQYF. The chain recombines TRBV28 with TRBJ2-7, with TRBD2 as a possible D gene (6 bases). The V and J ends lost 6 bases and 0 bases respectively, with 15 bases between them. This CDR3 is built from 15 residues. Germline V gene lookup returns CDR1 MDHEN and CDR2 SYDVKM.

This clone was picked up a small number of times. The chain joins TRBV6-1 to TRBJ1-6, with D unclear. The CDR3 loop spans 17 amino acids. CDR1 and CDR2 from the germline V gene are MNHNS and SASEGT. The V end was cut by 1 base, the J end by 3 bases, with 13 bases between. The CDR3 reads CASSEVSTTYYNSPLHF. The CDR3 nucleotides are TGTGCCAGCAGTGAAGTCAGTACTACCTACTATAATTCACCCCTCCACTTT.

V is TRBV30 and J is TRBJ2-7, with TRBD1 matching over 9 bases. The CDR3 length is 15 residues. V lost 0 bases and J lost 5; bases outside the gene matches: 8. The germline gives CDR1 GTSNPN, CDR2 SVGIG (reference sequence). Here the CDR3 reads CAWSVAGTGRNEQYF. The CDR3 nucleotides read TGTGCCTGGAGTGTAGCCGGGACAGGGAGGAACGAGCAGTACTTC.

The rearrangement links TRBV2 to TRBJ1-3; TRBD1 is a possible D gene (6 bases). Per germline, CDR1 SNHLY and CDR2 FYNNEI. This CDR3 is built from 15 residues. V was shortened by 4 bases and J by 4 bases, with 14 bases between the two germline ends. The CDR3 bases are TGTGCCAGCAGTGCGGACAGATTCGCAGGAAACACCATATATTTT. Amino acid sequence: CASSADRFAGNTIYF.

The DNA for the CDR3 is TGCGCCAGCAGAACAGGGGATAATTCACCCCTCCACTTT. Its translation is CASRTGDNSPLHF. The rearrangement links TRBV5-1 to TRBJ1-6; 7 nucleotides align to TRBD1. The germline V gene encodes CDR1 SGHRS and CDR2 YFSETQ. The CDR3 has 13 amino acids. V shed 5 bases, J shed 5 bases, and the junction held 1 base outside the gene matches.

V and J are TRBV11-3 and TRBJ2-7, with 10 bases matching TRBD1. This CDR3 region has 14 residues. Germline CDR1 SGHNT, CDR2 YENEEA. V shed 5 bases, J shed 4 bases, and the junction held 5 bases outside the gene matches. CDR3 in DNA: TGTGCCAGCAGCCGGACAGGGGGTTATTACGAGCAGTACTTC. The encoded protein is CASSRTGGYYEQYF.

Here the CDR3 DNA reads TGTGCCAGTAGGCATAACCGGGGACTAGCGGGAAACACCGGGGAGCTGTTTTTT. Protein sequence: CASRHNRGLAGNTGELFF. The chain joins TRBV19 to TRBJ2-2, with 13 bases aligning to TRBD2. The CDR3 is 18 amino acids. CDR1 and CDR2 from the germline V gene are LNHDA and SQIVND (reference sequence). With 6 bases clipped from V and 2 bases from J, the junction kept 9 bases outside the gene matches.

Here the CDR3 reads CASSSQGARGYTF. CDR3 nucleotides: TGTGCCAGCAGCTCACAGGGGGCGCGGGGCTACACCTTC. This chain connects TRBV28 to TRBJ1-2, with 9 nucleotides matching TRBD1. Germline lookup yields CDR1 MDHEN and CDR2 SYDVKM. There are 13 residues in the CDR3. Losses at the gene ends were 6 bases for V and 8 bases for J; bases not matched to a gene: 7.

This chain uses TRBV28 with TRBJ1-5; 8 nucleotides align to TRBD1. CDR3 length: 19 amino acids. The V gene's germline CDR1 is MDHEN and CDR2 SYDVKM. The V gene end was trimmed by 2 bases and the J gene end by 0 bases; junction bases not matched to a gene: 12. CDR3 DNA: TGTGCCAGCAGTTTAGGGTTGGGGACAGGTTTTTATAGCAATCAGCCCCAGCATTTT. It yields the protein CASSLGLGTGFYSNQPQHF.

J is TRBJ1-2 and V is TRBV11-2; D uncertain. V lost 0 bases and J 2 bases, leaving 10 bases between the germline ends. Germline V gives CDR1 SGHAT, CDR2 FQNNGV. This CDR3 is built from 15 residues. Here the CDR3 DNA reads TGTGCCAGCAGCTTAGATCGCGCAACGAACTATGGCTACACCTTC. Residues: CASSLDRATNYGYTF.

The chain uses TRBV19 and TRBJ2-3; D is possibly TRBD2 (6 bases). The V gene's germline CDR1 is LNHDA and CDR2 SQIVND (reference sequence). The CDR3 is 15 amino acids. The V end was cut by 3 bases, the J end by 4 bases, with 14 bases between. The DNA of the CDR3 is TGTGCCAGTAGTATTGGGGGGTGGGGATCAGATACGCAGTATTTT. This codes for CASSIGGWGSDTQYF.

This chain connects TRBV19 to TRBJ2-1, with 10 bases identical to TRBD2. The junction had 7 bases not matched to a gene; V was cut back by 4 bases and J by 10 bases. CDR3 size: 14 residues. Germline V gives CDR1 LNHDA, CDR2 SQIVND (reference sequence). The DNA for the CDR3 is TGTGCCAGTAGTAAGGGACTAGCGCAGGGAGAGCAGTTCTTC. Protein sequence: CASSKGLAQGEQFF.

The J gene is TRBJ1-5, the V gene TRBV28; 7 nucleotides line up with TRBD1. There are 16 residues in the CDR3. Looked up from germline, CDR1 is MDHEN and CDR2 is SYDVKM. The trim removed 4 bases at V and 4 bases at J, leaving 10 bases unmatched. The CDR3 loop is CASSSTTGRPNQPQHF. The CDR3 bases are TGTGCCAGCAGTTCCACGACAGGGAGACCTAATCAGCCCCAGCATTTT.